Below, one TCR beta chain is given with its context. What it recognizes is unknown. A junction boundary mismatches the germline segment, possibly from a read error. The data derive from a study of tumor-infiltrating lymphocytes in primary liver carcinoma. From about 19-30 mg of unsorted bulk tissue, DNA and RNA were co-extracted together. Five separate regions were sampled from each tumor. From germline, CDR1 is LGHNA and CDR2 YNFKEQ. The CDR3 length is 13 residues. The template, roughly 550 ng total RNA, yielded TCR beta cDNA made with a constant-region primer. Slightly modified ARM-PCR with three nested multiplex PCR rounds yielded TCR beta libraries. Amplification in the first two PCR rounds was performed using TRBV1-TRBV30 forward primers and a C-beta reverse primer for around 11 cycles each. TCRdb used MiXCR to reprocess the multiplex PCR reads, holding one entry per CDR3 protein. The sample lists approximately 110,000 distinct CDR3 sequences; 64% were seen once.

The study's findings and limits: Paired tumor-adjacent and tumor-blood samples overlapped less than tumor region pairs did.

The chain uses TRBV4-2 and TRBJ2-7, with D maybe TRBD1 (5 bases). Sequencing input: liver tumor tissue from sampling region 3. Subset noted: tumor region T3, left-lateral pole. The TCR was taken from a woman in her fifties or sixties with primary liver carcinoma and hepatitis B virus infection. CDR3 sequence (DNA): TGCGCCAGCAGCCAATTAGGGGCCTACAAGCAGTATTTC. Translated, it gives CASSQLGAYKQYF.